The T cell receptor beta chain under discussion was sequenced for a study of Graves' ophthalmopathy and Graves' hyperthyroidism. With 8 bases clipped from V and 0 bases from J, the junction kept 3 bases outside the gene matches. Germline assignment: CDR1 SQVTM and CDR2 ANQGSEA. CDR3 size: 12 residues. TCR beta CDR3 regions were amplified from RNA transcripts. Following a first-round RT-PCR that used HTBI primers, a second-round multiplex PCR was carried out. TCRdb re-derived calls from the multiplex PCR reads in MiXCR, one entry per CDR3 protein. Here the sample spans roughly 700,000 distinct CDR3 sequences, approximately 40% being singletons.

The clonotype comes from an adult man with Graves' ophthalmopathy. Material: peripheral blood. V usage is TRBV29-1 and J usage is TRBJ1-1; 7 bases fit TRBD1. Written as DNA, the CDR3 is TGCAGCCGGGGACAGATGAACACTGAAGCTTTCTTT. This gives the protein CSRGQMNTEAFF.